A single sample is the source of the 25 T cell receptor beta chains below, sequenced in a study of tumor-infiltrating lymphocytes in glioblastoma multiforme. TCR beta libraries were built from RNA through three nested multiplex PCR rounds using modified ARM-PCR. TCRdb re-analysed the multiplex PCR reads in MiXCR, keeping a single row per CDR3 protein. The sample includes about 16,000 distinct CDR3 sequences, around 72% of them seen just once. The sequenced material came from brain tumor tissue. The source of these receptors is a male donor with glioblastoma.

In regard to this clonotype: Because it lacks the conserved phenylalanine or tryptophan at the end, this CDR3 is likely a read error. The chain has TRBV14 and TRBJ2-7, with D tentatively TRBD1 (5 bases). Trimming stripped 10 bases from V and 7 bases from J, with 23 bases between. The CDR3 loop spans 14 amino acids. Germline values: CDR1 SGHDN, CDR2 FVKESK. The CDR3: CATRQGVVSYEQYS. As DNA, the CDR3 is TGTGCCACCAGACAAGGGGTTGTCAGCTATGAGCAGTACTCC.

The CDR3 sequence: CASSQTDSHTEAFF. The CDR3 bases are TGCGCCAGCAGCCAGACGGACAGCCACACTGAAGCTTTCTTT. The chain links TRBV4-3 to TRBJ1-1; possibly TRBD1 for D (6 bases). Germline V gene data show CDR1 as LGHNA and CDR2 as YSLEER. CDR3 length: 14 amino acids. Trimming left V 3 bases short and J 3 bases short, with 11 bases between.

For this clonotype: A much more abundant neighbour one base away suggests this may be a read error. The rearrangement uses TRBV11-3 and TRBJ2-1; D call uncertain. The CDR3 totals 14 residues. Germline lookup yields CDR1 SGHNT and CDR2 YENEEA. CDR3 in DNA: TGTGCCAGCAGCCCCCGTAACTCCTACAGTGAGCAGTTCTTC. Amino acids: CASSPRNSYSEQFF.

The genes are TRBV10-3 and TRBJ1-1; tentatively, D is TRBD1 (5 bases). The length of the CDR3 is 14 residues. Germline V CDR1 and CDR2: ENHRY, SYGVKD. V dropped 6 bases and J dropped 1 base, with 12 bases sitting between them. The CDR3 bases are TGTGCCATCAGGGGAGCTGGGGGGAACACTGAAGCTTTCTTT. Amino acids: CAIRGAGGNTEAFF.

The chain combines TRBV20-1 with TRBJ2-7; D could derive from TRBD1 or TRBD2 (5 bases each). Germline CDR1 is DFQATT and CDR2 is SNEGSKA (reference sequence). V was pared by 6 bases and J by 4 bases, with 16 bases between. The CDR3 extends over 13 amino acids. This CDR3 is CSARGGDLYEQYF. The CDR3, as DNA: TGCAGTGCCCGTGGGGGAGATTTGTACGAGCAGTACTTC.

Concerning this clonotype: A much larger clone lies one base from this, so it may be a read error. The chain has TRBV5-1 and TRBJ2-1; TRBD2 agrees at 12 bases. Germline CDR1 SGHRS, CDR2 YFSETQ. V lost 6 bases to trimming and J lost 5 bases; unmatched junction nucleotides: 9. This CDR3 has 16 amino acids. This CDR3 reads CASMRASGRVDNEQFF. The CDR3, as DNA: TGCGCCAGCATGCGGGCTAGCGGGAGGGTAGACAATGAGCAGTTCTTC.

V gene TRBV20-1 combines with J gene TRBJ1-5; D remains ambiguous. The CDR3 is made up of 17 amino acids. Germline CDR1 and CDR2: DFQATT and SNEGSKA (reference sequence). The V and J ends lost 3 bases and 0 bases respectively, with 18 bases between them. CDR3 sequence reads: CSASGPVEGYSNQPQHF. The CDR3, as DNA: TGCAGTGCTAGCGGGCCAGTTGAGGGTTATAGCAATCAGCCCCAGCATTTT.

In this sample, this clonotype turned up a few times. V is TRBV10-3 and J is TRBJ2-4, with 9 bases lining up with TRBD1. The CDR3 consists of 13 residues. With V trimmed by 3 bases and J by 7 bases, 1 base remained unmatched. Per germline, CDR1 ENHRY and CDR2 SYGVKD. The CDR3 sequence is CAISEDRGNIQYF. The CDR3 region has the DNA TGTGCCATCAGTGAAGACAGGGGGAACATTCAGTACTTC.

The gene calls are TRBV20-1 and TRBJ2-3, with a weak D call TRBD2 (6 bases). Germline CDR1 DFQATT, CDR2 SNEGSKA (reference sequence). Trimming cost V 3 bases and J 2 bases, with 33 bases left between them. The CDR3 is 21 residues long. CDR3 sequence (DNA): TGCAGTGCTAGTCTACTGGGAGGACTTGCTAGCGAGAAGATTGTCACAGATACGCAGTATTTT. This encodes CSASLLGGLASEKIVTDTQYF.

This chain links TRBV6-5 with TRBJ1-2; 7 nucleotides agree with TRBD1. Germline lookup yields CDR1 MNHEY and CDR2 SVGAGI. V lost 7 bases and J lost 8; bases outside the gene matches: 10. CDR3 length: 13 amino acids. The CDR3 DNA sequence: TGTGCCAGCACCTTCGGACAGGTCGCGGGCTACACCTTC. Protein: CASTFGQVAGYTF.

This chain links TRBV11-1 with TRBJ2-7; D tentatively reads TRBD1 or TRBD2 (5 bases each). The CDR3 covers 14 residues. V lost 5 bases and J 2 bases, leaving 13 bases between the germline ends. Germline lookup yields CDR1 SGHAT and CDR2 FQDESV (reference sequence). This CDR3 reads CASSPGDGTYEQYF. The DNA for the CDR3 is TGTGCCAGCAGCCCCGGGGACGGAACCTACGAGCAGTACTTC.

As DNA, the CDR3 is TGTGCCAGCAGCAAAGGACTAGCGGGAGGGCCCCACGAGCAGTACTTC. It codes for CASSKGLAGGPHEQYF. V is TRBV11-2 and J is TRBJ2-7; 15 nucleotides agree with TRBD2. The CDR3 spans 16 residues. The V gene end was trimmed by 5 bases and the J gene end by 5 bases; junction bases not matched to a gene: 7. Looked up from germline, CDR1 is SGHAT and CDR2 is FQNNGV.

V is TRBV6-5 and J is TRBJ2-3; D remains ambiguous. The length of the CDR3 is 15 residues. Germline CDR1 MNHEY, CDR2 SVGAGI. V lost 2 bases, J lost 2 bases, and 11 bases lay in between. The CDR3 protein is CASSYRPTNTDTQYF. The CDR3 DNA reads TGTGCCAGCAGTTACAGGCCCACCAACACAGATACGCAGTATTTT.

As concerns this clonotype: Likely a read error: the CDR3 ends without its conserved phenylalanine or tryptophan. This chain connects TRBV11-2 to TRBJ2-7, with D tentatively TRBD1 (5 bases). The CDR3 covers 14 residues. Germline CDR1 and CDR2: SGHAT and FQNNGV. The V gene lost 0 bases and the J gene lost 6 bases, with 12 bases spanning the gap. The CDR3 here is CASSLDVGVGEQYL. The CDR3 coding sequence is TGTGCCAGCAGCTTAGACGTAGGGGTCGGCGAGCAGTACCTC.

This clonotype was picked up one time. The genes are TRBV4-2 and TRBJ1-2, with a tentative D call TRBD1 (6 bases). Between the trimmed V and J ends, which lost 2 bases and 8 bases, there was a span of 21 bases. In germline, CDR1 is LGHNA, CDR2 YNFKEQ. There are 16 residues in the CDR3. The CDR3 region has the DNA TGTGCCAGCAGCCAAACTGTAAGGGGGAAGGTTCGGGGCTACACCTTC. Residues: CASSQTVRGKVRGYTF.

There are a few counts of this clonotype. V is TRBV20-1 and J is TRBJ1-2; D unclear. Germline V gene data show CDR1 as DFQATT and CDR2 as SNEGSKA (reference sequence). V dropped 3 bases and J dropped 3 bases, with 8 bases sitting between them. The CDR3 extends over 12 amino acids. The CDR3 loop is CSAREGDYGYTF. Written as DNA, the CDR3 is TGCAGTGCTAGGGAGGGAGACTATGGCTACACCTTC.

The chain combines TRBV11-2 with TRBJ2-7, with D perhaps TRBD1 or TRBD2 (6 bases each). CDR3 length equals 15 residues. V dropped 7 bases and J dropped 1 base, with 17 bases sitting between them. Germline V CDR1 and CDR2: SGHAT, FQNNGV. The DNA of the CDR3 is TGTGCCAGCACCCCAGAAGGGGGGTCGTCCTACGAGCAGTACTTC. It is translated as CASTPEGGSSYEQYF.

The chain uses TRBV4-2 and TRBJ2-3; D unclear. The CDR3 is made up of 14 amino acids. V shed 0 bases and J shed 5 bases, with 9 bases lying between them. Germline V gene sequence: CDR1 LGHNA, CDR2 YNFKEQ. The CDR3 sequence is CASSQDLGEDTQYF. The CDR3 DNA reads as TGTGCCAGCAGCCAAGATCTAGGTGAAGATACGCAGTATTTT.

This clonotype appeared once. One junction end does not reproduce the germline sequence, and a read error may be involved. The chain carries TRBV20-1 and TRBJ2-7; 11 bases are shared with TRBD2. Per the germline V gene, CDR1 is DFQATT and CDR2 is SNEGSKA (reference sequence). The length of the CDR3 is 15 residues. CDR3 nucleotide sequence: TGCATTGCTAGGGGGCTAGCGGGAGGATTGTACGAGCAGTACTTC. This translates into CIARGLAGGLYEQYF.

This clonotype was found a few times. The CDR3 sequence: CATTPTSMGTGELFF. CDR3 in DNA: TGTGCCACTACGCCTACTAGCATGGGTACCGGGGAGCTGTTTTTT. This rearrangement joins TRBV28 to TRBJ2-2, with D perhaps TRBD2 (6 bases). In germline, CDR1 is MDHEN, CDR2 SYDVKM. CDR3 length: 15 amino acids. With 10 bases removed from V and 5 bases from J, the gap between germline ends came to 20 bases.

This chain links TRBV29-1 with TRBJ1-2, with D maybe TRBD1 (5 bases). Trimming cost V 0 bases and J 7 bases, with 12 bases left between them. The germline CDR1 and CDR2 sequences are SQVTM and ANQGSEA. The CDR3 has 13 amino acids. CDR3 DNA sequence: TGCAGCGTTGAAGACCGCAGGGTCGGTGGCTACACCTTC. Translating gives CSVEDRRVGGYTF.

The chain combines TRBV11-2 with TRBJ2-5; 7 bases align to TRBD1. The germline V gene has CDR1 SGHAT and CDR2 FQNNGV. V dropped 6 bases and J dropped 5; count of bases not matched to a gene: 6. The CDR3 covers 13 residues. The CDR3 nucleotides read TGTGCCAGCAGGGAAGGGGGCAAGGAGACCCAGTACTTC. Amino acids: CASREGGKETQYF.

The CDR3 protein is CASSPPSGEGETQYF. Here the CDR3 DNA reads TGTGCCAGCAGCCCCCCTTCAGGGGAAGGAGAGACCCAGTACTTC. The chain recombines TRBV6-6 with TRBJ2-5, with D tentatively TRBD1 (6 bases). In germline, CDR1 is MNHNY, CDR2 SVGAGI (reference sequence). With 6 bases removed from V and 4 bases from J, the gap between germline ends came to 18 bases. The CDR3 contains 15 residues.

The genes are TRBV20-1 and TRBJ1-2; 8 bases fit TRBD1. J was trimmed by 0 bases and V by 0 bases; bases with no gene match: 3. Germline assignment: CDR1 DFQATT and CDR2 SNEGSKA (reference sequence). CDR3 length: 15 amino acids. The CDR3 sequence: CSARDTDRANYGYTF. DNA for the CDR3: TGCAGTGCTAGAGACACGGACAGGGCTAACTATGGCTACACCTTC.

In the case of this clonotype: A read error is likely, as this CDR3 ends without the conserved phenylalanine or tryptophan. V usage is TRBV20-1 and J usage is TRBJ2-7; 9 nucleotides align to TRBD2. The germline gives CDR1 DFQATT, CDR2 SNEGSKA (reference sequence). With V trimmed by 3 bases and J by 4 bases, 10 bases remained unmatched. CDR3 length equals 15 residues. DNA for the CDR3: TGCAGTGCTAGGGGGCTAGCGGGAAGGTTGTACGAGCAGTACCTC. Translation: CSARGLAGRLYEQYL.